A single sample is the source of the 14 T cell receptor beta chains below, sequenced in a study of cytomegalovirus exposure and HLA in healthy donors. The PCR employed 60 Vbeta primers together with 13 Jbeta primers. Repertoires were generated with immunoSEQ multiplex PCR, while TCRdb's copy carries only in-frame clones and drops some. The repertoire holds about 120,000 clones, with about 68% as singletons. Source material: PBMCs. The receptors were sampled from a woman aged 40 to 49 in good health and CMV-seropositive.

CDR3 sequence reads: CASSLNIWTGGETQYF. Here the CDR3 DNA reads TGCGCCAGCAGCTTGAACATCTGGACAGGGGGAGAGACCCAGTACTTC. The gene calls are TRBV5-1 and TRBJ2-5; 10 positions match TRBD1. The V and J ends lost 1 base and 4 bases, in that order; junction bases with no gene match: 7. This CDR3 comprises 16 residues. The germline gives CDR1 SGHRS, CDR2 YFSETQ.

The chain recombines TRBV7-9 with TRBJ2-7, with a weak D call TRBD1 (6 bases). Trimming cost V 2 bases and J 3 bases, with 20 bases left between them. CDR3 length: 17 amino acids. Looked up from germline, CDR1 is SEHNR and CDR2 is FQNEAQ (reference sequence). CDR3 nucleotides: TGTGCCAGCAGCTTATCCGCCCAGGGGTTAGCAAACTACGAGCAGTACTTC. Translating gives CASSLSAQGLANYEQYF.

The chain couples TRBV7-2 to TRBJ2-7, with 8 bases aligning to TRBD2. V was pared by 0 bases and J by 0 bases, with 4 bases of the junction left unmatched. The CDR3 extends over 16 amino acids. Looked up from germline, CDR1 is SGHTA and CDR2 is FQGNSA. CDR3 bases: TGTGCCAGCAGCTTAGCGCGGGGGGACGGCTCCTACGAGCAGTACTTC. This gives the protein CASSLARGDGSYEQYF.

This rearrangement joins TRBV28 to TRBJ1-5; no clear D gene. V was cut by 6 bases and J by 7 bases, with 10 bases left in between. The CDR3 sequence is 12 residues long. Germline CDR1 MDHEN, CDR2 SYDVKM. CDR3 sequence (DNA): TGTGCCAGCAGCCACTATAACCAGCCCCAGCATTTT. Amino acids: CASSHYNQPQHF.

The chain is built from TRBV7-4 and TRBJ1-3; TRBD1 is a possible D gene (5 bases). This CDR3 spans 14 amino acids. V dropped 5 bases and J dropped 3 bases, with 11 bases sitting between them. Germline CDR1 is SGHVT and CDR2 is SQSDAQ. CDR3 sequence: CASSPRDFGNTIYF. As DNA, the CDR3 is TGTGCCAGCAGCCCCCGGGACTTTGGAAACACCATATATTTT. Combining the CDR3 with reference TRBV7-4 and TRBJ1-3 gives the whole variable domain GAGVSQSPRYKVAKRGRDVALRCDSISGHVTLYWYRQTLGQGSEVLTYSQSDAQRDKSGRPSGRFSAERPERSVSTLKIQRTEQGDSAVYLCASSPRDFGNTIYFGEGSWLTVV.

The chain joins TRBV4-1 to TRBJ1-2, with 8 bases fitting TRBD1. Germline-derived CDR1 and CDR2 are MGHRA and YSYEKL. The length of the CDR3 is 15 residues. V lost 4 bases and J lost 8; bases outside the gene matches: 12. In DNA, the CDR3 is TGCGCCAGCAGCCCGGTAAGGGGACAGGCTGGAGGCTACACCTTC. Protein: CASSPVRGQAGGYTF.

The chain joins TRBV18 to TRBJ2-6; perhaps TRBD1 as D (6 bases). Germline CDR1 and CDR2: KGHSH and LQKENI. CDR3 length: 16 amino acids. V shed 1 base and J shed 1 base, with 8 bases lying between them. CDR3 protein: CASSPRQGSGANVLTF. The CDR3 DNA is TGTGCCAGCTCACCACGGCAGGGGTCTGGGGCCAACGTCCTGACTTTC.

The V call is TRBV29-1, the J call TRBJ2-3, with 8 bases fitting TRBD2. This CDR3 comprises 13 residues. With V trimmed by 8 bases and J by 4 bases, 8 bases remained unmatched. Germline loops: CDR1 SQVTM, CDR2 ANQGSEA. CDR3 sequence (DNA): TGCAGCCACGGACTAGCCCCCGCAGATACGCAGTATTTT. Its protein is CSHGLAPADTQYF.

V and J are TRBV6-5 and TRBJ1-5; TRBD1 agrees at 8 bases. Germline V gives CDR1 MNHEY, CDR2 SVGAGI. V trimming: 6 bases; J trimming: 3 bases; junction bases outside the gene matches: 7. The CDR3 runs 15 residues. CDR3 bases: TGTGCCAGCAGAGGACAGGGAATCGCCAATCAGCCCCAGCATTTT. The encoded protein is CASRGQGIANQPQHF.

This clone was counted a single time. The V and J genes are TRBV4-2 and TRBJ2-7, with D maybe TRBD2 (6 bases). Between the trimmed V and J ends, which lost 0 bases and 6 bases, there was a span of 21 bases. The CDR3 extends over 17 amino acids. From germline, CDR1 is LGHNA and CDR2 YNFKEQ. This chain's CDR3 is CASSQDFGASVPGEQYF. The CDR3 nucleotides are TGTGCCAGCAGCCAAGATTTCGGGGCTAGCGTCCCTGGCGAGCAGTACTTC.

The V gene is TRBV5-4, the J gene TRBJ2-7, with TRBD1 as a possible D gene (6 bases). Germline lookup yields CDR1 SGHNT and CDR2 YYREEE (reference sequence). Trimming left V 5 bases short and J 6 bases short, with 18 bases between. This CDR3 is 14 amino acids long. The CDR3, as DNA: TGTGCCAGCAGGTCCGGGACAACCTACGGCGAGCAGTACTTC. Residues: CASRSGTTYGEQYF.

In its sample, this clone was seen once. The CDR3 DNA reads as TGTGCCAGCAGTCCACAGGGGATTGAGTATGGCTACACCTTC. The encoded protein is CASSPQGIEYGYTF. The chain uses TRBV2 and TRBJ1-2, with TRBD1 matching 7 bases. Trimming took 5 bases from V and 5 from J; bases not matched to a gene: 8. This CDR3 region has 14 residues. Germline V gene data show CDR1 as SNHLY and CDR2 as FYNNEI.

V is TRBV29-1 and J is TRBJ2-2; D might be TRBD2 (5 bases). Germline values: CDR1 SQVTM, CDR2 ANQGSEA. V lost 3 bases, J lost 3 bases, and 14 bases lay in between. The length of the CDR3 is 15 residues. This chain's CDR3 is CSVEVRGIDTGELFF. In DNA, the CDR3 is TGCAGCGTTGAGGTACGGGGTATCGACACCGGGGAGCTGTTTTTT.

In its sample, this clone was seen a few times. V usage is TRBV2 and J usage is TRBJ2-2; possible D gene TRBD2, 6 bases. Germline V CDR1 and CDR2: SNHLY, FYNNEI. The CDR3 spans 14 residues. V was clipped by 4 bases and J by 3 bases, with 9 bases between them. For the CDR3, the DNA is TGTGCCAGCAGTGCCTCGGGGGACACCGGGGAGCTGTTTTTT. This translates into CASSASGDTGELFF.